This is a list of T cell receptor beta chains from one sample in a study of early T cells in non-severe SARS-CoV-2 infection. TCRdb reanalysed the 5' RACE reads using MiXCR and keeps one entry per CDR3 protein. The sample carries around 84,000 distinct CDR3 sequences, under 15% recorded once. Sequenced: whole blood. These receptors were taken from an adult who was a healthcare worker with PCR-confirmed SARS-CoV-2 infection or an uninfected control (not recorded which). CDR3s include the opening cysteine and the closing phenylalanine or tryptophan. D genes are given only for firm matches. The size entry is marked missing in some rows and otherwise reads once, few, many or a size class.

>-|TRBV4-1|-|TRBJ1-1
TGCGCCAGCAGCCAAGCAGGGCCGAACACTGAAGCTTTCTTT
CASSQAGPNTEAFF
>many|TRBV4-1|-|TRBJ1-2
TGCGCCAGCAACTCGGTCCTTTCCCTAGGTTATGGCTACACCTTC
CASNSVLSLGYGYTF
>-|TRBV6-5|TRBD1|TRBJ1-4
TGTGCCAGCAGACATCAGGACAGGGGAAGTGAAAAACTGTTTTTT
CASRHQDRGSEKLFF
>few|TRBV2|-|TRBJ2-1
TGTGCCAGCAGTGAAGGACGGAGCTCCTACAATGAGCAGTTCTTC
CASSEGRSSYNEQFF
>-|TRBV20-1|-|TRBJ2-1
TGCAGTGGAAGGTACAATGAGCAGTTCTTC
CSGRYNEQFF
>-|TRBV13|-|TRBJ1-1
TGTGCCAGCAGCTTAGTGTTACGAGTTATTCCGGGGAGTTCAGCTTTCTTT
CASSLVLRVIPGSSAFF
>few|TRBV18|-|TRBJ1-2
TGTGCCAGCTCACCAGGGGGCCTGGGCTATGGCTACACCTTC
CASSPGGLGYGYTF
>few|TRBV9|-|TRBJ2-1
TGTGCCAGCAGCGTAGACAAGATGGGCAATGAGCAGTTCTTC
CASSVDKMGNEQFF
>-|TRBV12-3/TRBV12-4|-|TRBJ2-6
TGTGCCAGCAGTTCGGGAGATTCTGGGGCCAACGTCCTGACTTTC
CASSSGDSGANVLTF
>few|TRBV7-8|-|TRBJ1-5
TGTGCCAGCAGCCCATCAGGGACCCAGCGAGGGGGCAATCAGCCCCAGCATTTT
CASSPSGTQRGGNQPQHF
>few|TRBV12-3/TRBV12-4|-|TRBJ2-3
TGTGCCAGCAGTTTTGGGTCCCCCACAGATACGCAGTATTTT
CASSFGSPTDTQYF
>few|TRBV6-1|-|TRBJ2-7
TGTGCCAGCACTCGGCCCCTTTCCTACGAGCAGTACTTC
CASTRPLSYEQYF
>-|TRBV21-1|-|TRBJ2-3
TGTGCCAGCAGCAAAGGTCACCCCTCTAGCGAAAGCACAGATACGCAGTATTTT
CASSKGHPSSESTDTQYF
>-|TRBV7-8|-|TRBJ2-2
TGTGCCAGCAGCCCCAGGGTAGCCGGGGAGCTGTTTTTT
CASSPRVAGELFF
>-|TRBV28|-|TRBJ2-2
TGTGCCAGCAGTTTATCGGTCAGGAACACCGGGGAGCTGTTTTTT
CASSLSVRNTGELFF
>few|TRBV19|TRBD2|TRBJ2-7
TGTGCCAGTAGCCCAGCGGGGGCCAACTACGAGCAGTACTTC
CASSPAGANYEQYF
>-|TRBV18|TRBD1|TRBJ1-1
TGTGCCAGCTCAACACGGGACAGGGGAGTTGGAGCTTTCTTT
CASSTRDRGVGAFF
>-|TRBV7-6|TRBD2|TRBJ2-5
TGTGCCAGCAGCCACTCTAGCGGGAGGGCGGGGGAGACCCAGTACTTC
CASSHSSGRAGETQYF
>-|TRBV12-5|-|TRBJ1-1
TGTGCTAGTGGTTTGGGTTTGAACACTGAAGCTTTCTTT
CASGLGLNTEAFF
>-|TRBV5-4|TRBD2|TRBJ2-1
TGTGCCAGCAGCCCCCAACAGCGGGAGTCGAACAATGAGCAGTTCTTC
CASSPQQRESNNEQFF
>many|TRBV5-1|-|TRBJ2-7
TGCGCCAGCAGCTTGATTGGGGGCATGACGGGCGACGAGCAGTACTTC
CASSLIGGMTGDEQYF
>once|TRBV18|-|TRBJ2-7
TGTGCCAGCTCAGAGGGCAGCTACTACGAGCAGTACTTC
CASSEGSYYEQYF
>few|TRBV5-6|-|TRBJ1-1
TGTGCCAGCAGCTTGGGCCCCCATGACACTGAAGCTTTCTTT
CASSLGPHDTEAFF
>few|TRBV2|TRBD2|TRBJ2-3
TGTGCCAGCAGCGGACTAGCGGGGAGCACAGATACGCAGTATTTT
CASSGLAGSTDTQYF
>few|TRBV28|TRBD2|TRBJ2-2
TGTGCCAGCAGTTTACTAGCGGGAGTAGACGGGGAGCTGTTTTTT
CASSLLAGVDGELFF
>-|TRBV2|TRBD1|TRBJ2-7
TGTGCCAGCAGTTCGACAGGGGTAAGCTCCTACGAGCAGTACTTC
CASSSTGVSSYEQYF
>few|TRBV27|TRBD1|TRBJ2-7
TGTGCCAGCAGTCCGGGACAGGGGGTCCTTTTTACCTACGAGCAGTACTTC
CASSPGQGVLFTYEQYF
>-|TRBV28|-|TRBJ2-7
TGTGCCAGCAGTTCAGGGACAATTGGTAGCTCCTACGAGCAGTACTTC
CASSSGTIGSSYEQYF
>few|TRBV28|-|TRBJ1-2
TGTGCCAGCAGTTTAGGCAGGCTCGGTGGCTACACCTTC
CASSLGRLGGYTF
>few|TRBV19|-|TRBJ2-7
TGTGCCAGTAGTTTCCTCCGGGGCTACGAGCAGTACTTC
CASSFLRGYEQYF
>-|TRBV29-1|-|TRBJ2-1
TGCAGCGTTGAGGGGAGGCAGCCAGGCAATGAGCAGTTCTTC
CSVEGRQPGNEQFF
>few|TRBV10-3|TRBD1|TRBJ2-6
TGTGCCATCAGCGGACAGGGGGCGGTTTCTAGGGCCAACGTCCTGACTTTC
CAISGQGAVSRANVLTF